The T cell receptor (beta chain) described here comes from a study of T-cell memory formation after mild COVID-19. Study information: TCR clusters were mostly donor specific. Study-level points and caveats: Some SARS-CoV-2-responding clones were already detected in memory before infection. Second-wave clones with a day 37 peak had unconfirmed SARS-CoV-2 specificity.

The 5'RACE method, run with constant-segment primers, produced TCR alpha and TCR beta cDNA libraries (carrying sample barcodes and UMIs). TCRdb redid the calling of the 5' RACE reads with MiXCR, one entry per CDR3 protein. The data contain about 400,000 distinct CDR3 sequences, less than 25% of them seen just once; the ten biggest clones take up about an eighth. Trimming removed 5 bases from V and 6 bases from J; junction bases left unmatched: 7. The germline gives CDR1 SGHTA, CDR2 FQGTGA. The CDR3 is made up of 13 amino acids. A word on this clonotype: Antigen unknown.

The chain is built from TRBV7-3 and TRBJ2-7; 7 positions match TRBD1. The source material was PBMCs or a T cell subset sorted from them (not recorded which). The origin of this receptor is an adult woman who had mild COVID-19 (a few samples of this study predate the infection). Cell type and time point are not known. The CDR3 loop is CASSPRPGGEQYF. CDR3 nucleotides: TGTGCCAGCAGCCCCCGGCCAGGGGGCGAGCAGTACTTC. Filled out from reference TRBV7-3 and TRBJ2-7, the complete variable domain reads GAGVSQTPSNKVTEKGKYVELRCDPISGHTALYWYRQSLGQGPEFLIYFQGTGAADDSGLPNDRFFAVRPEGSVSTLKIQRTERGDSAVYLCASSPRPGGEQYFGPGTRLTVT.